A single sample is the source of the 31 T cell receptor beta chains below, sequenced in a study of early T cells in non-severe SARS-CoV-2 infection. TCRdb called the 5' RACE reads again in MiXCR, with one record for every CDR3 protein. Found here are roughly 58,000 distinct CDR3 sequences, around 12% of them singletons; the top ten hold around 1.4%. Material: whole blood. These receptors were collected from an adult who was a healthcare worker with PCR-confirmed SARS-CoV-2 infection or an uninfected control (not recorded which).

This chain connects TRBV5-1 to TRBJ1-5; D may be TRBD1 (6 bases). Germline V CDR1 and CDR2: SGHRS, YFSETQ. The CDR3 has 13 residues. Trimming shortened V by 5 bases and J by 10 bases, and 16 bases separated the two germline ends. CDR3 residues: CASRQGLQGPQHF. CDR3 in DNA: TGCGCCAGCAGACAGGGCCTTCAGGGACCCCAGCATTTT.

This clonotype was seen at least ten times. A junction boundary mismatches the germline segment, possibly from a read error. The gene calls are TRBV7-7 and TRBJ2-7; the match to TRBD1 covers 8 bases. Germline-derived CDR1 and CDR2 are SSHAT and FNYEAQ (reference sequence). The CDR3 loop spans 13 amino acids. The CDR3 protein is CASSEGQAYEQYF. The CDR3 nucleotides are TGTGCTAGCAGCGAGGGACAGGCTTACGAGCAGTACTTC.

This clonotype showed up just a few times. CDR3 sequence (DNA): TGTGCCAGCAGCTTAGTAAGGAGTGGCTACACCTTC. As protein: CASSLVRSGYTF. V usage is TRBV11-2 and J usage is TRBJ1-2; no definite D call. The length of the CDR3 is 12 residues. V dropped 1 base and J dropped 7 bases, with 7 bases sitting between them. CDR1 and CDR2 from the germline V gene are SGHAT and FQNNGV.

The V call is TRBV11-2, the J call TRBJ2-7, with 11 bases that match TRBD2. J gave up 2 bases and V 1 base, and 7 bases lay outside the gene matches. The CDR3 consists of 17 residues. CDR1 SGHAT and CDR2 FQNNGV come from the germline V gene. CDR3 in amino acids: CASSLAVTSGGTYEQYF. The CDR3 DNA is TGTGCCAGCAGCTTAGCGGTAACTAGCGGGGGCACCTACGAGCAGTACTTC.

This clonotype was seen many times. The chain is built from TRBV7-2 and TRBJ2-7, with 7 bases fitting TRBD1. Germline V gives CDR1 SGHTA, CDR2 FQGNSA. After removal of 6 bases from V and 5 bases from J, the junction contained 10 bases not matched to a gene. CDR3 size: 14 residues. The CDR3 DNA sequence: TGTGCCAGCAGACAAACCGACAGGGACCACGAGCAGTACTTC. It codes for CASRQTDRDHEQYF.

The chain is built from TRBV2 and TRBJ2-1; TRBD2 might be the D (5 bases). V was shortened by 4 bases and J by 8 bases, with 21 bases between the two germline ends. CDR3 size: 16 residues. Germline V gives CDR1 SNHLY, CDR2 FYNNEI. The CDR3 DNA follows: TGTGCCAGCAGTGGTCTCGGCAGTCTGTTCGGGGATGAGCAGTTCTTC. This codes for CASSGLGSLFGDEQFF.

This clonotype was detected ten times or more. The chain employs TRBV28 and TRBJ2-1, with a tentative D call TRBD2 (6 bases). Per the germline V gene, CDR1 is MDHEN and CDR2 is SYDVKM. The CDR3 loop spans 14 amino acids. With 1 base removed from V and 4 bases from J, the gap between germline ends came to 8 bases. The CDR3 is CASSLYGGYNEQFF. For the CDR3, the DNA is TGTGCCAGCAGTTTATACGGGGGTTACAATGAGCAGTTCTTC.

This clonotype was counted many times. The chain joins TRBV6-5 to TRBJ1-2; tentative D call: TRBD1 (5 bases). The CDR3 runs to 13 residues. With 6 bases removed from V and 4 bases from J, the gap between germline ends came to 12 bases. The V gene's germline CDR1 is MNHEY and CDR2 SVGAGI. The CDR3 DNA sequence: TGTGCCAGCAGCTCGGGACCGGTCTATGGCTACACCTTC. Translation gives CASSSGPVYGYTF.

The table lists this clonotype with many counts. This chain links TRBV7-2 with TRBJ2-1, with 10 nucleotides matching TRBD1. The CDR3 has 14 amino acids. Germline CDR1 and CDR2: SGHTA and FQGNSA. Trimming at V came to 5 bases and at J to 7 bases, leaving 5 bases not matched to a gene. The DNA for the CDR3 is TGTGCCAGCAGCGTCCGACAGGGGGCGAATGAGCAGTTCTTC. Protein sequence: CASSVRQGANEQFF.

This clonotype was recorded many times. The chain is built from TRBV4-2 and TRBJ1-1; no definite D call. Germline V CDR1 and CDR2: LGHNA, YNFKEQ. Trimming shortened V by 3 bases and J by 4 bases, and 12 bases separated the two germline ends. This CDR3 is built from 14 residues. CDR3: CASSQNPGGTEAFF. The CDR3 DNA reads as TGTGCCAGCAGCCAGAACCCCGGAGGCACTGAAGCTTTCTTT.

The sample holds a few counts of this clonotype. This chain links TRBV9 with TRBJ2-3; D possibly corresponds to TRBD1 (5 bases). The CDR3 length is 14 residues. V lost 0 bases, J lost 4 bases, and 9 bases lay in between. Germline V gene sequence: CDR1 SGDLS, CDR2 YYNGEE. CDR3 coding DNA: TGTGCCAGCAGCGTAGAATGGGGCGCAGATACGCAGTATTTT. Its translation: CASSVEWGADTQYF. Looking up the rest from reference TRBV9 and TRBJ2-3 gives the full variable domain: DSGVTQTPKHLITATGQRVTLRCSPRSGDLSVYWYQQSLDQGLQFLIQYYNGEERAKGNILERFSAQQFPDLHSELNLSSLELGDSALYFCASSVEWGADTQYFGPGTRLTVL.

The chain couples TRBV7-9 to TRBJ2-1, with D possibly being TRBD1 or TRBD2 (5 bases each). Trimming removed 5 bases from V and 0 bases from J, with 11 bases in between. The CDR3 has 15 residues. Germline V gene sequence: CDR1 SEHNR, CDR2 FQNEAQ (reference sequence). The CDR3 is CASSRLGASYNEQFF. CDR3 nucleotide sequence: TGTGCCAGCAGCCGCCTCGGGGCCTCCTACAATGAGCAGTTCTTC. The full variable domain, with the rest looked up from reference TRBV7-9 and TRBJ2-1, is DTGVSQNPRHKITKRGQNVTFRCDPISEHNRLYWYRQTLGQGPEFLTYFQNEAQLEKSRLLSDRFSAERPKGSFSTLEIQRTEQGDSAMYLCASSRLGASYNEQFFGPGTRLTVL.

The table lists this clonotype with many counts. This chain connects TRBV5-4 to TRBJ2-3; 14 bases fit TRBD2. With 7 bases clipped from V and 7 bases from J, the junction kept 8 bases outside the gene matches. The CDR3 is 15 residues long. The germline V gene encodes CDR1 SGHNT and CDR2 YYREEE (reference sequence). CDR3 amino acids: CASSGLAGVGNTQYF. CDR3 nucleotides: TGTGCCAGCTCGGGACTAGCGGGGGTGGGAAATACGCAGTATTTT.

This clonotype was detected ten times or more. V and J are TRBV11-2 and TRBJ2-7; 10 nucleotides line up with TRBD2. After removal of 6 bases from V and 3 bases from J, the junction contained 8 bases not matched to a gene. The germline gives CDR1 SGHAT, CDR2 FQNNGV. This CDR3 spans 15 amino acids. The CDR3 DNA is TGTGCCAGCAGACGTAACCTAGCGGGAGTCTACGAGCAGTACTTC. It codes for CASRRNLAGVYEQYF.

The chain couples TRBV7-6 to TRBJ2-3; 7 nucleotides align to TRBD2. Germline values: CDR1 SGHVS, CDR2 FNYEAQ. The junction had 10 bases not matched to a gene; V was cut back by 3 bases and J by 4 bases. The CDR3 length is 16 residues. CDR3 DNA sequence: TGTGCCAGCAGCTTGTCAGCGGGGCAAGTGTCAGATACGCAGTATTTT. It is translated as CASSLSAGQVSDTQYF.

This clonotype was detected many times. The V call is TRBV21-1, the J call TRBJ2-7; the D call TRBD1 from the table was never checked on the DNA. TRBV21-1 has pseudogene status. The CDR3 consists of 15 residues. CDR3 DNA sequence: TGTGCCAGCAGCAAAATGGGACAGGCTTCCTACGAGCAGTACTTC. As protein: CASSKMGQASYEQYF.

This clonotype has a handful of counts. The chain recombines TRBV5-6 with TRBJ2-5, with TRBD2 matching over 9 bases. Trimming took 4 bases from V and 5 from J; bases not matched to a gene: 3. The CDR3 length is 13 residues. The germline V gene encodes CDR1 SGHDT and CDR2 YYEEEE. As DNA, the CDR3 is TGTGCCAGCAGCCGAGCGGGGGGTGAGACCCAGTACTTC. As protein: CASSRAGGETQYF.

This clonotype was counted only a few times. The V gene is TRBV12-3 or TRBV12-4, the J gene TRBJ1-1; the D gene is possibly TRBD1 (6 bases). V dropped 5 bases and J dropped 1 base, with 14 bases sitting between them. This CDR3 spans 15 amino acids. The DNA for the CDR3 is TGTGCCAGCAGTCATCGACAGGCTTCGAACACTGAAGCTTTCTTT. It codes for CASSHRQASNTEAFF.

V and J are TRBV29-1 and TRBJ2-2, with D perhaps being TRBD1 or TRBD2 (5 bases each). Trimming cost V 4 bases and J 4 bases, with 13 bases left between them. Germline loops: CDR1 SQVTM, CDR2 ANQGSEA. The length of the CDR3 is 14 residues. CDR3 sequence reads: CSVARGAPTGELFF. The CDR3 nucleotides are TGCAGCGTTGCGAGAGGGGCGCCCACCGGGGAGCTGTTTTTT.

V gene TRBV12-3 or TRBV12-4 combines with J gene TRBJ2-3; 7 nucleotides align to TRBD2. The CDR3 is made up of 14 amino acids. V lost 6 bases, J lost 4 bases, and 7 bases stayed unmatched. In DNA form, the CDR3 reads TGTGCCAGCAGCCGAGGACTAGAGGCAGATACGCAGTATTTT. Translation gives CASSRGLEADTQYF.

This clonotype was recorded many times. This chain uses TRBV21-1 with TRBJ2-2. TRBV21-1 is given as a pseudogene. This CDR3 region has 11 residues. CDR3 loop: CASGFTGELFF. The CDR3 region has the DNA TGTGCCAGCGGGTTCACCGGGGAGCTGTTTTTT.

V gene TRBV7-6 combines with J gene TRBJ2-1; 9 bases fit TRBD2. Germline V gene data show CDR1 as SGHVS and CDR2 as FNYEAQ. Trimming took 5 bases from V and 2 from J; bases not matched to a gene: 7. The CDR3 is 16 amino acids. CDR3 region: CASSQAGGGTYNEQFF. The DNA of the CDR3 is TGTGCCAGCAGCCAAGCGGGGGGCGGGACCTACAATGAGCAGTTCTTC.

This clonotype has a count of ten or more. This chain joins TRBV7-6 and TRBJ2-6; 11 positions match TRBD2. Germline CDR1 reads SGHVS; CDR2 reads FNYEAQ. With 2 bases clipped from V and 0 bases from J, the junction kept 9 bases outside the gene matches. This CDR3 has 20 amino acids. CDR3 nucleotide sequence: TGTGCCAGCAGCTTAAGCGGTCTAGCGGGGGGCCGCTCTGGGGCCAACGTCCTGACTTTC. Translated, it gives CASSLSGLAGGRSGANVLTF.

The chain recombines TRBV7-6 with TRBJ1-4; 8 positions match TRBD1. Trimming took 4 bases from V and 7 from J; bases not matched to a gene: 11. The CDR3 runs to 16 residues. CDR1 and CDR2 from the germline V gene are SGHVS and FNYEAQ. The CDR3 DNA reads TGTGCCAGCAGCTCCCCGCAGGGGGCCGGAGTTGAAAAACTGTTTTTT. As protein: CASSSPQGAGVEKLFF.

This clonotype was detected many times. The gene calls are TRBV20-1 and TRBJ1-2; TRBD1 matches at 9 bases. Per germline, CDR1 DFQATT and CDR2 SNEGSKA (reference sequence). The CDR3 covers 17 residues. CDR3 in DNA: TGCAGCCACTCTCGGGGGGGGACAGGGACCCTTCCACCCCGCTACACCTTC. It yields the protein CSHSRGGTGTLPPRYTF.

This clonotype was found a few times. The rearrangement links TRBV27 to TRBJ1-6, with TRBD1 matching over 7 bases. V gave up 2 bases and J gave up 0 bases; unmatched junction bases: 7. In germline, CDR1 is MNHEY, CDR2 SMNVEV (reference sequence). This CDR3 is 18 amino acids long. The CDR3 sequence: CASSLRGQESSYNSPLHF. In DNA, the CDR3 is TGTGCCAGCAGTTTACGAGGACAGGAGAGCTCCTATAATTCACCCCTCCACTTT.

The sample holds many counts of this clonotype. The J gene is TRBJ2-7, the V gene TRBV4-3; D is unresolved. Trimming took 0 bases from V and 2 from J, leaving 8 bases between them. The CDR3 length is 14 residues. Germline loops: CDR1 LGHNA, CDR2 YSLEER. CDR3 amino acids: CASSQEPGPYEQYF. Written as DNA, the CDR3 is TGCGCCAGCAGCCAAGAACCGGGCCCCTACGAGCAGTACTTC.

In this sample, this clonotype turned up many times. CDR3 sequence (DNA): TGTGCCAGCTCGCTTACAGGGAACACTGAAGCTTTCTTT. Its protein is CASSLTGNTEAFF. The chain joins TRBV18 to TRBJ1-1, with a possible D match to TRBD1 (5 bases). The CDR3 spans 13 residues. Trimming shortened V by 6 bases and J by 1 base, and 9 bases separated the two germline ends. CDR1 and CDR2 from the germline V gene are KGHSH and LQKENI.

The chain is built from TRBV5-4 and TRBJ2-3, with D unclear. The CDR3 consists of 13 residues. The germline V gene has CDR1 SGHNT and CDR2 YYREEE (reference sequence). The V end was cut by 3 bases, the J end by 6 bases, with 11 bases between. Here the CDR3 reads CASSWGGRDTQYF. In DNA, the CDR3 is TGTGCCAGCAGCTGGGGTGGGCGGGATACGCAGTATTTT.

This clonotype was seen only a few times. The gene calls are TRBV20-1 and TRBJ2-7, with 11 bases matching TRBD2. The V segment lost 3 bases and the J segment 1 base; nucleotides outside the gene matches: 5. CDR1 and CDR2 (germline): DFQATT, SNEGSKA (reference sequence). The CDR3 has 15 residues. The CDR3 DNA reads TGCAGTGCTAGTGTTCCTAGCGGGGGGTCCTACGAGCAGTACTTC. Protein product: CSASVPSGGSYEQYF.

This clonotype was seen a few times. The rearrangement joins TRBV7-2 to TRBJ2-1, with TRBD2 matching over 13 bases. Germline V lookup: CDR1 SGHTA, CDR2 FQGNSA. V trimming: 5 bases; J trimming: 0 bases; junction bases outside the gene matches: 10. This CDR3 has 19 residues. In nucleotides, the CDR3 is TGTGCCAGCAGCCCTAAGACTAGCGGGGGGTTGAGCTCCTACAATGAGCAGTTCTTC. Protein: CASSPKTSGGLSSYNEQFF.